A single sample is the source of the 7 T cell receptor beta chains below, sequenced in a study of technical replicates of blood from several donors. Generated by immunoSEQ multiplex PCR, the TCRdb table keeps only in-frame clones and is missing some. This repertoire shows over 60,000 clones, roughly 91% found once; its top ten account for around 4.8%. Sequencing was performed on PBMCs. These receptors all stem from a human donor in good health. Some clones in this sample may be carry-over from other donors' samples.

This rearrangement joins TRBV4-2 to TRBJ2-7, with TRBD1 as a possible D gene (5 bases). CDR1 is LGHNA and CDR2 is YNFKEQ in the germline V gene. CDR3 length equals 15 residues. V was clipped by 0 bases and J by 3 bases, with 12 bases between them. Written as DNA, the CDR3 is TGTGCCAGCAGCCAAGAGTGGCGGCAGGGCTACGAGCAGTACTTC. This codes for CASSQEWRQGYEQYF.

V and J are TRBV27 and TRBJ1-1, with D hard to call. Germline V lookup: CDR1 MNHEY, CDR2 SMNVEV (reference sequence). The CDR3 is 15 amino acids. V lost 6 bases and J 0 bases, leaving 14 bases between the germline ends. CDR3 bases: TGTGCCAGCAGAACGGTTACGCAAATGAACACTGAAGCTTTCTTT. Its translation is CASRTVTQMNTEAFF.

The genes are TRBV5-1 and TRBJ2-1; possible D gene TRBD2, 6 bases. The CDR3 is 16 residues long. V shed 4 bases and J shed 8 bases, with 22 bases lying between them. Germline values: CDR1 SGHRS, CDR2 YFSETQ. The CDR3 nucleotides read TGCGCCAGCAGCCCGGGGAGGTCTGGGGCCCCGGATGAGCAGTTCTTC. This sequence encodes CASSPGRSGAPDEQFF.

This sequence joins TRBV6-6 and TRBJ2-1; D gene ambiguous. The V and J ends lost 8 bases and 10 bases respectively, with 15 bases between them. This CDR3 comprises 12 residues. CDR1 MNHNY and CDR2 SVGAGI come from the germline V gene (reference sequence). The CDR3 spells CASAVVSREQFF. For the CDR3, the DNA is TGTGCCAGCGCGGTGGTAAGCCGGGAGCAGTTCTTC.

The rearrangement links TRBV2 to TRBJ1-5, with TRBD1 as a possible D gene (5 bases). CDR1 is SNHLY, CDR2 FYNNEI, per germline. V lost 6 bases to trimming and J lost 7 bases, with 13 bases between them. CDR3 length: 13 amino acids. CDR3 DNA sequence: TGTGCCAGCAGGGAAACAGGCGCCCAGCCCCAGCATTTT. It translates to CASRETGAQPQHF.

The V and J genes are TRBV4-1 and TRBJ2-7; D may be TRBD2 (6 bases). The CDR3 runs 17 residues. CDR1 is MGHRA, CDR2 YSYEKL, per germline. Trimming removed 0 bases at V and 1 base at J, with 16 bases between. Here the CDR3 DNA reads TGCGCCAGCAGCCAAGATGCGTGGGGGGTTAGGTCCTACGAGCAGTACTTC. It translates to CASSQDAWGVRSYEQYF.

The chain combines TRBV5-1 with TRBJ2-7; tentative D call: TRBD2 (6 bases). V was shortened by 4 bases and J by 3 bases, with 17 bases between the two germline ends. Germline V gene lookup returns CDR1 SGHRS and CDR2 YFSETQ. The CDR3 totals 15 residues. CDR3 bases: TGCGCCAGCAGCCCTCTCTACTCGGACTACTACGAGCAGTACTTC. Its translation is CASSPLYSDYYEQYF.